This note documents a single TCR beta chain sequence. The data were taken from a study of cytotoxic CD8 clonotypes in ibrutinib-treated CLL. The V gene lost 1 base and the J gene lost 7 bases, with 18 bases spanning the gap. The CDR3 consists of 16 residues. CDR1 and CDR2 (germline): SGHRS, YFSETQ. The table came from immunoSEQ multiplex PCR; TCRdb's copy has only in-frame clones and leaves some out. The sample records about 140,000 clones, about 84% being singletons. The origin of this receptor is a human donor with chronic lymphocytic leukemia. The V call is TRBV5-1, the J call TRBJ2-1, with a possible D match to TRBD2 (6 bases). The sample here was PBMCs, taken after 36 months of ibrutinib treatment. CDR3 region: CASSLQFAGQRNEQFF. The CDR3 nucleotides are TGCGCCAGCAGCTTGCAGTTCGCGGGGCAACGGAATGAGCAGTTCTTC.